These 27 T cell receptor beta chains were all obtained from the same sample, sequenced in a study of Ad26.COV2.S vaccination and SARS-CoV-2 variants. The sample's treatment: around 19 received Ad26.COV2.S at low or high dose, single or two shots; about 5 received placebo; per-sample allocation not given. Material that was analyzed had been drawn on day 63 after the first vaccine or placebo injection. The assay was immunoSEQ multiplex PCR, and TCRdb's table has in-frame clones only and misses some. The sample yields 350,000 to 550,000 clones, about 88% seen once. Sequences were derived from peripheral blood, sampled in a trial of Ad26.COV2.S vaccine versus placebo. These receptors were obtained from a person between 18 and 59 years old who received the Ad26.COV2.S COVID-19 vaccine or a placebo.

This chain links TRBV11-2 with TRBJ2-6, with 9 bases matching TRBD2. The V gene's germline CDR1 is SGHAT and CDR2 FQNNGV. Losses at the gene ends were 5 bases for V and 2 bases for J; bases not matched to a gene: 10. This CDR3 comprises 18 residues. CDR3 in amino acids: CASSDVTSGGTGANVLTF. In DNA, the CDR3 is TGTGCCAGCAGCGACGTGACTAGCGGAGGGACTGGGGCCAACGTCCTGACTTTC.

This chain links TRBV7-2 with TRBJ2-4, with 8 bases fitting TRBD1. CDR3 length equals 18 residues. J gave up 1 base and V 5 bases, and 13 bases lay outside the gene matches. Germline CDR1 and CDR2: SGHTA and FQGNSA. CDR3 sequence: CASSPIRVDREAKNIQYF. CDR3 nucleotides: TGTGCCAGCAGCCCCATTCGGGTGGACAGGGAGGCCAAAAACATTCAGTACTTC.

J is TRBJ2-7 and V is TRBV18; D is perhaps TRBD1 (5 bases). The germline V and J ends were trimmed by 2 bases and 6 bases, with 11 bases remaining between them. Germline CDR1 and CDR2: KGHSH and LQKENI. The CDR3 is 13 residues long. CDR3 coding DNA: TGTGCCAGCTCACCAAGTGAGACAGTCGAGCAGTACGTC. It translates to CASSPSETVEQYV.

CDR3 coding DNA: TGCGCCAGCAGCCAAGGCAATGGACAGGGAGTAGGCTACACCTTC. Its protein is CASSQGNGQGVGYTF. The V and J genes are TRBV4-3 and TRBJ1-2; 8 nucleotides line up with TRBD1. There are 15 residues in the CDR3. CDR1 and CDR2 (germline): LGHNA, YSLEER. After removal of 1 base from V and 8 bases from J, the junction contained 9 bases not matched to a gene.

The chain is built from TRBV2 and TRBJ2-1, with a weak D call TRBD1 (6 bases). V lost 6 bases and J lost 4, with 10 bases in between. There are 13 residues in the CDR3. Germline V gives CDR1 SNHLY, CDR2 FYNNEI. CDR3 loop: CASREDSYNEQFF. The CDR3 nucleotides are TGTGCCAGCAGGGAGGACAGTTACAATGAGCAGTTCTTC.

V is TRBV13 and J is TRBJ2-1; 7 bases line up with TRBD1. Germline V gene lookup returns CDR1 PRHDT and CDR2 FYEKMQ (reference sequence). J lost 7 bases, V lost 5 bases, and 2 bases had no gene match. The CDR3 is made up of 12 amino acids. CDR3 nucleotide sequence: TGTGCCAGCAGCCCGACAGGGAATGAGCAGTTCTTC. This codes for CASSPTGNEQFF.

The V gene is TRBV4-1, the J gene TRBJ1-1, with D unresolved. The CDR3 has 17 amino acids. With 0 bases removed from V and 1 base from J, the gap between germline ends came to 15 bases. The V gene's germline CDR1 is MGHRA and CDR2 YSYEKL. The CDR3: CASSQDLSYLGNTEAFF. CDR3 coding DNA: TGCGCCAGCAGCCAAGACTTGTCATACCTGGGGAACACTGAAGCTTTCTTT.

The chain combines TRBV6-5 with TRBJ1-2, with 7 bases identical to TRBD1. The V gene end was trimmed by 0 bases and the J gene end by 8 bases; junction bases not matched to a gene: 12. In germline, CDR1 is MNHEY, CDR2 SVGAGI. There are 16 residues in the CDR3. As DNA, the CDR3 is TGTGCCAGCAGTTACTCCTATGGACAGGCAGGGGAGGGCTACACCTTC. This translates into CASSYSYGQAGEGYTF.

V and J are TRBV5-1 and TRBJ1-6; D is unresolved. Germline CDR1 reads SGHRS; CDR2 reads YFSETQ. Trimming took 4 bases from V and 7 from J, leaving 12 bases between them. The CDR3 covers 14 residues. CDR3 in DNA: TGCGCCAGCAGCGTAGACGGATACAATTCACCCCTCCACTTT. This codes for CASSVDGYNSPLHF.

This clone appeared a few times. The chain combines TRBV7-2 with TRBJ1-4; no definite D call. Per the germline V gene, CDR1 is SGHTA and CDR2 is FQGNSA. Trimming shortened V by 2 bases and J by 0 bases, and 13 bases separated the two germline ends. The CDR3 has 17 amino acids. The CDR3 DNA sequence: TGTGCCAGCAGCTTACTGGGCGCCCATGCAACTAATGAAAAACTGTTTTTT. It encodes CASSLLGAHATNEKLFF. The variable domain in full, with the rest retrieved from reference TRBV7-2 and TRBJ1-4, is GAGVSQSPSNKVTEKGKDVELRCDPISGHTALYWYRQSLGQGLEFLIYFQGNSAPDKSGLPSDRFSAERTGGSVSTLTIQRTQQEDSAVYLCASSLLGAHATNEKLFFGSGTQLSVL.

J is TRBJ1-2 and V is TRBV29-1, with 8 bases fitting TRBD1. In germline, CDR1 is SQVTM, CDR2 ANQGSEA. The CDR3 has 13 residues. Unmatched junction bases numbered 12, after V lost 5 bases and J lost 10 bases. The CDR3 reads CSVNAGQGEVYTF. The CDR3 nucleotides are TGCAGCGTTAACGCTGGACAGGGAGAGGTCTACACCTTC.

This clone appeared once. CDR3 in amino acids: CASSEIQYF. As DNA, the CDR3 is TGCGCCAGCAGTGAGATCCAGTATTTT. The J gene is TRBJ2-3, the V gene TRBV10-1; D call uncertain. Trimming removed 2 bases from V and 12 bases from J, with 3 bases in between. The CDR3 contains 9 residues. Germline V gene sequence: CDR1 WNHNN, CDR2 SYGVQD (reference sequence).

This chain joins TRBV7-2 and TRBJ2-2, with 11 bases that match TRBD1. Trimming cost V 4 bases and J 5 bases; bases outside gene matches: 3. Germline CDR1 reads SGHTA; CDR2 reads FQGNSA. The CDR3 has 15 amino acids. CDR3 nucleotide sequence: TGTGCCAGCAGCTACGGACAGGGGGCGACCGGGGAGCTGTTTTTT. Translated: CASSYGQGATGELFF.

V gene TRBV10-3 combines with J gene TRBJ1-1; no reliable D call. CDR1 and CDR2 (germline): ENHRY, SYGVKD. CDR3 size: 16 residues. V shed 6 bases and J shed 2 bases, with 19 bases lying between them. The CDR3 loop is CAIRAYALEGNTEAFF. The DNA of the CDR3 is TGTGCCATCAGGGCATACGCTTTAGAGGGTAACACTGAAGCTTTCTTT.

V and J are TRBV28 and TRBJ2-2; D remains ambiguous. The CDR3 has 13 amino acids. CDR1 is MDHEN, CDR2 SYDVKM, per germline. Trimming removed 2 bases from V and 6 bases from J, with 7 bases in between. The CDR3 DNA sequence: TGTGCCAGCAGTTTAAGGGTCTCCGGGGAGCTGTTTTTT. It encodes CASSLRVSGELFF.

This chain connects TRBV7-9 to TRBJ1-3; TRBD1 might be the D (5 bases). V was cut by 2 bases and J by 3 bases, with 17 bases left in between. This CDR3 spans 17 amino acids. CDR1 is SEHNR, CDR2 FQNEAQ, per germline (reference sequence). CDR3 in DNA: TGTGCCAGCAGCTTAAAGGGGCCCTTGATCGGTGGAAACACCATATATTTT. Translated: CASSLKGPLIGGNTIYF.

The chain is built from TRBV18 and TRBJ2-3; D may be TRBD1 (5 bases). CDR1 and CDR2 from the germline V gene are KGHSH and LQKENI. Trimming stripped 5 bases from V and 9 bases from J, with 12 bases between. This CDR3 has 12 residues. CDR3 in amino acids: CASSYPPGTQYF. The CDR3 bases are TGTGCCAGCTCATACCCTCCAGGGACGCAGTATTTT.

V gene TRBV5-1 combines with J gene TRBJ2-5; D is perhaps TRBD2 (6 bases). The V gene lost 4 bases and the J gene lost 0 bases, with 22 bases spanning the gap. This CDR3 comprises 18 residues. Germline CDR1 reads SGHRS; CDR2 reads YFSETQ. This chain's CDR3 is CASSGRDSGYPYQETQYF. CDR3 in DNA: TGCGCCAGCAGCGGTCGGGACTCCGGGTACCCGTACCAAGAGACCCAGTACTTC.

The CDR3 is CASSLELAGIQYF. The CDR3 DNA reads as TGCGCCAGCAGCTTGGAGTTAGCGGGCATTCAGTACTTC. V and J are TRBV5-1 and TRBJ2-4; 7 bases map to TRBD2. V was clipped by 0 bases and J by 9 bases; unmatched bases: 3. The CDR3 has 13 amino acids. Germline-derived CDR1 and CDR2 are SGHRS and YFSETQ. The whole variable domain, filled in from reference TRBV5-1 and TRBJ2-4, reads KAGVTQTPRYLIKTRGQQVTLSCSPISGHRSVSWYQQTPGQGLQFLFEYFSETQRNKGNFPGRFSGRQFSNSRSEMNVSTLELGDSALYLCASSLELAGIQYFGAGTRLSVL.

This chain uses TRBV4-3 with TRBJ1-6; the match to TRBD1 covers 9 bases. Trimming at V came to 0 bases and at J to 12 bases, leaving 6 bases not matched to a gene. The CDR3 length is 15 residues. The V gene's germline CDR1 is LGHNA and CDR2 YSLEER. CDR3: CASSQDGTGKRPLHF. The CDR3 nucleotides are TGCGCCAGCAGCCAAGATGGGACAGGGAAAAGACCCCTCCACTTT.

The genes are TRBV18 and TRBJ2-3, with TRBD2 as a possible D gene (5 bases). Germline CDR1 is KGHSH and CDR2 is LQKENI. This CDR3 is 15 amino acids long. V was pared by 6 bases and J by 6 bases, with 19 bases between. This CDR3 is CASSRGQRIVDTQYF. DNA of the CDR3: TGTGCCAGCTCCCGAGGGCAGCGGATCGTGGATACGCAGTATTTT.

The chain joins TRBV9 to TRBJ1-2; D unclear. V was clipped by 3 bases and J by 7 bases, with 19 bases between them. Germline-derived CDR1 and CDR2 are SGDLS and YYNGEE. The CDR3 is made up of 15 amino acids. Here the CDR3 DNA reads TGTGCCAGCAGCGCGGTTCGAGTTCCTCTTTTTGGCTACACCTTC. It yields the protein CASSAVRVPLFGYTF.

The chain carries TRBV11-2 and TRBJ1-2, with TRBD1 matching over 12 bases. Germline CDR1 and CDR2: SGHAT and FQNNGV. The length of the CDR3 is 15 residues. With 5 bases clipped from V and 5 bases from J, the junction kept 6 bases outside the gene matches. In nucleotides, the CDR3 is TGTGCCAGCAGCCCCGGGACAGGGGGCGTTTATGGCTACACCTTC. Protein product: CASSPGTGGVYGYTF.

The chain employs TRBV5-1 and TRBJ2-1; D remains unclear. The CDR3 has 11 residues. V gave up 0 bases and J gave up 9 bases, with 4 bases separating them. Germline values: CDR1 SGHRS, CDR2 YFSETQ. The CDR3 spells CASSLAVEQFF. CDR3 bases: TGCGCCAGCAGCTTGGCCGTTGAGCAGTTCTTC. The full variable domain, in which reference TRBV5-1 and TRBJ2-1 provide the parts outside the CDR3, is KAGVTQTPRYLIKTRGQQVTLSCSPISGHRSVSWYQQTPGQGLQFLFEYFSETQRNKGNFPGRFSGRQFSNSRSEMNVSTLELGDSALYLCASSLAVEQFFGPGTRLTVL.

This chain joins TRBV5-7 and TRBJ2-1; D unresolved. TRBV5-7 is an ORF; its function is uncertain. V lost 9 bases and J 3 bases, leaving 4 bases between the germline ends. This CDR3 has 10 amino acids. The CDR3: CATRYNEQFF. The CDR3 nucleotides are TGTGCCACTCGCTACAATGAGCAGTTCTTC.

This sequence joins TRBV7-9 and TRBJ1-2, with 8 bases aligning to TRBD1. This CDR3 region has 15 residues. Germline trimming cut 4 bases from V and 0 bases from J; bases unmatched to any gene: 4. The V gene's germline CDR1 is SEHNR and CDR2 FQNEAQ (reference sequence). CDR3 sequence reads: CASSWWTGSNYGYTF. DNA for the CDR3: TGTGCCAGCAGCTGGTGGACAGGGTCTAACTATGGCTACACCTTC.

The chain recombines TRBV7-3 with TRBJ2-3; tentatively, D is TRBD2 (6 bases). Trimming cost V 5 bases and J 3 bases, with 12 bases left between them. The CDR3 is 14 amino acids. Germline assignment: CDR1 SGHTA and CDR2 FQGTGA. The CDR3 DNA reads as TGTGCCAGCAGCCCGGGACTCCGAACAGATACGCAGTATTTT. It codes for CASSPGLRTDTQYF.